Included here is one T cell receptor beta chain sequence, with context. Its antigen is unidentified. CDR1 is LNHNV and CDR2 is YYDKDF in the germline V gene (reference sequence). The CDR3 runs to 14 residues. This specimen comes from a study of cytomegalovirus exposure and HLA in healthy donors. Study observations and caveats: V- and J-gene trimming in TCR beta was tied to a missense DCLRE1C variant by an analysis performed later. The authors later found most CMV-associated TCR beta chains appeared HLA-restricted. Later analysis placed DRB1 highest and HLA-C lowest in TCR association rates, which differed by HLA locus. At a 0.05 false discovery rate, a later analysis found 16,951 TCR beta sequences to be associated with HLA alleles.

PCR was performed using 60 Vbeta and 13 Jbeta primers. The protocol was immunoSEQ multiplex PCR, while the TCRdb copy is restricted to in-frame clones and leaves out a portion. The sample includes around 120,000 clones, approximately 84% of them seen just once. The source material was PBMCs. This rearrangement joins TRBV15 to TRBJ2-5, with TRBD1 as a possible D gene (6 bases). The DNA end is more similar to TRBJ2-7, so the J call may be wrong. The sequence came from a woman aged 40 to 50 in good health and CMV-seronegative. The CDR3 nucleotides are TGTGCCACCAGCAGAGCAGGGGCCCCGACCGAGCAGTACTTC. Translating it yields CATSRAGAPTEQYF.